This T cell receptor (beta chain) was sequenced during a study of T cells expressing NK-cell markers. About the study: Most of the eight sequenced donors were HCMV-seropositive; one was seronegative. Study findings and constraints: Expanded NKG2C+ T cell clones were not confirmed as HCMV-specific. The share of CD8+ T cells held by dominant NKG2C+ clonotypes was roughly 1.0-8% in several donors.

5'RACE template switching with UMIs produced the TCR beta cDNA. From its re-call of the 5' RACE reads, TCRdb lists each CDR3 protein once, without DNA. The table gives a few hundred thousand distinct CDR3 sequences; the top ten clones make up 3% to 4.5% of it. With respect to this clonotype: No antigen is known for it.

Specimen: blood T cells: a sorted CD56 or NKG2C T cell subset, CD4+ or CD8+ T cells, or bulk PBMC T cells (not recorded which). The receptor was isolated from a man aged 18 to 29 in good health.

This CDR3 is CASSGQNTEAFF. This chain connects TRBV30 to TRBJ1-1; TCRdb designates TRBD1, a call that cannot be tested without DNA. The germline gives CDR1 GTSNPN, CDR2 SVGIG (reference sequence). The CDR3 spans 12 residues. Based on the CDR3 plus reference TRBV30 and TRBJ1-1, the full variable domain is SQTIHQWPATLVQPVGSPLSLECTVEGTSNPNLYWYRQAAGRGLQLLFYSVGIGQISSEVPQNLSASRPQDRQFILSSKKLLLSDSGFYLCASSGQNTEAFFGQGTRLTVV.